This T cell receptor beta chain was identified in a study of cytomegalovirus exposure and HLA in healthy donors. Study-wide results and caveats: Sequencing likely caused a cluster of highly shared sequence variants. A later analysis revealed that TCR association rates differed between HLA loci, peaking at DRB1 and bottoming out at HLA-C.

The CDR3 has 14 residues. The germline gives CDR1 LGHNA, CDR2 YNFKEQ. J gave up 5 bases and V 4 bases, and 6 bases lay outside the gene matches. About this clone: Its antigen remains unidentified.

Primers: 60 Vbeta forward and 13 Jbeta reverse. Assay used: immunoSEQ multiplex PCR; TCRdb lists only in-frame clones, some missing. The top ten hold around 2.6% of the sample, which has 85,000 to 120,000 clones, less than 90% seen once. V usage is TRBV4-2 and J usage is TRBJ1-2; 8 nucleotides match TRBD1. The sequence was collected from a man aged 40-55 years in good health and CMV-seronegative. Sequenced input: PBMCs. CDR3 in amino acids: CASSPRQGTYGYTF. As DNA, the CDR3 is TGTGCCAGCAGCCCACGACAGGGGACATATGGCTACACCTTC.